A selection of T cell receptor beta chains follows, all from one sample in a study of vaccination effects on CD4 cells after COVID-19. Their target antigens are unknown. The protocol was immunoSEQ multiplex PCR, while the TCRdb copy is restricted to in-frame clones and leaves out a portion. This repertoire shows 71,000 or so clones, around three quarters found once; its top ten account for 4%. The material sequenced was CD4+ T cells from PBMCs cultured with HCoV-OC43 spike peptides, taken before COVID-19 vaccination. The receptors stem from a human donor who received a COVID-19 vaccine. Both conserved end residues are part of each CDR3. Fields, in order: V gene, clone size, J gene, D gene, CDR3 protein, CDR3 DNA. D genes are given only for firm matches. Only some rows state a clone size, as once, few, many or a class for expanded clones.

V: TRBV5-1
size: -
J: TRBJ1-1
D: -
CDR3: CASSLSSAGNTEAFF
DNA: TGCGCCAGCAGCTTGTCTTCGGCAGGTAACACTGAAGCTTTCTTT

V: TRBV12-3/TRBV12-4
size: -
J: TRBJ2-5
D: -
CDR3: CASSLNSGETQYF
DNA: TGTGCCAGCAGTTTAAACAGTGGAGAGACCCAGTACTTC

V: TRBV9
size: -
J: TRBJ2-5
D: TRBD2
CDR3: CASSAGTSGGLQETQYF
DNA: TGTGCCAGCAGCGCGGGGACTAGCGGGGGTTTACAAGAGACCCAGTACTTC

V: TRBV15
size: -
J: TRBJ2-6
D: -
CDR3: CATSRDRATSGANVLTF
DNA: TGTGCCACCAGCAGAGATAGGGCGACCTCTGGGGCCAACGTCCTGACTTTC

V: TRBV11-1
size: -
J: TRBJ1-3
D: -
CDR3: CASSLANGNTIYF
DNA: TGTGCCAGCAGCTTAGCCAACGGAAACACCATATATTTT

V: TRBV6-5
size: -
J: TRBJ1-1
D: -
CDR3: CASRHGLSNTEAFF
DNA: TGTGCCAGCAGACACGGCTTATCGAACACTGAAGCTTTCTTT

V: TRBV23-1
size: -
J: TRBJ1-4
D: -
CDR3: CASSPADGELFF
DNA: TGCGCCAGCAGTCCGGCAGATGGGGAACTGTTTTTT

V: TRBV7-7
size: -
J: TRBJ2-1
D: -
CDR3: CASSLETGNEQFF
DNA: TGTGCCAGCAGCTTAGAGACGGGCAATGAGCAGTTCTTC

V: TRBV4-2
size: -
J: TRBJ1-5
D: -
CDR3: CASSQELGGGQPQHF
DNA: TGTGCCAGCAGCCAAGAATTAGGGGGAGGTCAGCCCCAGCATTTT

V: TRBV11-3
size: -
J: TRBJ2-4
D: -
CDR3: CASSLGGVSKNIQYF
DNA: TGTGCCAGCAGCTTAGGTGGGGTATCCAAAAACATTCAGTACTTC

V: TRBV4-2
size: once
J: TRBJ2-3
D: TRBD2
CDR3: CASRFSGGEDTQYF
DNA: TGTGCCAGCAGGTTTAGCGGGGGCGAAGATACGCAGTATTTT

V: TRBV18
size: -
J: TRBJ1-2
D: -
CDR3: CASSPVRGTRAGYTF
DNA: TGTGCCAGCTCACCAGTTCGAGGGACTCGCGCCGGCTACACCTTC

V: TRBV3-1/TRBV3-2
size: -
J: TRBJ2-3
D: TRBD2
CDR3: CASSTAGGTDTQYF
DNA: TGTGCCAGCAGCACAGCGGGGGGCACAGATACGCAGTATTTT

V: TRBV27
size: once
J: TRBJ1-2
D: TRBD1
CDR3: CASSRTGVNYGYTF
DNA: TGTGCCAGCAGCCGGACAGGGGTAAACTATGGCTACACCTTC

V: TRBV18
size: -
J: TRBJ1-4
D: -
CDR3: CASSPLQGRNEKLFF
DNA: TGTGCCAGCTCACCACTCCAGGGCCGTAATGAAAAACTGTTTTTT

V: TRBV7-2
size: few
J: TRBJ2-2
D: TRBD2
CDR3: CASSLQGGTTGELFF
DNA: TGTGCCAGCAGCTTACAGGGAGGGACCACCGGGGAGCTGTTTTTT

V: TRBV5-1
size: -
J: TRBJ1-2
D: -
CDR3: CASSFGSNYGYTF
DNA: TGCGCCAGCAGCTTTGGCAGTAACTATGGCTACACCTTC

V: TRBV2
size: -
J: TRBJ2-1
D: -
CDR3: CASSEQGSSYNEQFF
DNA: TGTGCCAGCAGTGAACAGGGGAGCTCCTACAATGAGCAGTTCTTC

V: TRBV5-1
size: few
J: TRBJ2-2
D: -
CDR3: CASSLMGQADTGELFF
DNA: TGCGCCAGCAGCTTGATGGGGCAGGCGGACACCGGGGAGCTGTTTTTT

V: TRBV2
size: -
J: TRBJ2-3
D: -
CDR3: CASSEPGRTDTQYF
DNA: TGTGCCAGCAGTGAACCGGGACGGACAGATACGCAGTATTTT

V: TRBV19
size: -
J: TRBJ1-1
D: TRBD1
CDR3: CASSASGQGDAFF
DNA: TGTGCCAGTAGTGCCTCCGGACAGGGTGACGCTTTCTTT

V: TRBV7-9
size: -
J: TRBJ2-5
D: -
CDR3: CASSLSIQGPKETQYF
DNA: TGTGCCAGCAGCTTAAGTATTCAGGGGCCCAAAGAGACCCAGTACTTC